Listed here are 22 T cell receptor beta chains from one sample, sequenced in a study of T cells expressing NK-cell markers. One entry per CDR3 protein, without DNA, is what TCRdb gives after re-calling the 5' RACE reads. The listing records more than 90,000 distinct CDR3 sequences. Material for sequencing was blood T cells: a sorted CD56 or NKG2C T cell subset, CD4+ or CD8+ T cells, or bulk PBMC T cells (not recorded which). Receptors were obtained from a woman between 18 and 70 years old in good health.

The chain recombines TRBV29-1 with TRBJ2-1; TCRdb reports TRBD1, a call that lacks DNA to check it against. The CDR3 has 13 amino acids. Germline V gives CDR1 SQVTM, CDR2 ANQGSEA. CDR3 residues: CSVTLEIYNEQFF.

The chain combines TRBV4-1 with TRBJ1-1; TCRdb proposes TRBD1, but this gene call is untestable without DNA. The CDR3 spans 15 residues. Germline CDR1 is MGHRA and CDR2 is YSYEKL. This chain's CDR3 is CASSQEGQGGPEAFF.

V gene TRBV12-3 or TRBV12-4 combines with J gene TRBJ2-1; absent DNA, TCRdb's TRBD2 call cannot be checked. The CDR3 contains 15 residues. CDR3 sequence reads: CASTLLGGAHNEQFF.

V usage is TRBV12-3 or TRBV12-4 and J usage is TRBJ2-3; the D call from TCRdb, TRBD1, cannot be confirmed without DNA. CDR3 length: 14 amino acids. Here the CDR3 reads CASSFLRGRDTQYF.

The chain uses TRBV3-1 and TRBJ2-1. The length of the CDR3 is 15 residues. In germline, CDR1 is LGHDT, CDR2 YNNKEL (reference sequence). The CDR3 is CASRETGGSYNEQFF.

This chain uses TRBV20-1 with TRBJ2-2; no DNA is available, so the TRBD1 call from TCRdb remains unchecked. The CDR3 extends over 14 amino acids. CDR1 is DFQATT and CDR2 is SNEGSKA in the germline V gene (reference sequence). CDR3: CSARIGQGTGELFF.

The chain is built from TRBV12-3 or TRBV12-4 and TRBJ1-1; TCRdb outputs TRBD1, but without DNA this stays unchecked. The CDR3 totals 17 residues. CDR3: CASSWGRGLTKNTEAFF.

The chain couples TRBV19 to TRBJ1-1. The germline V gene has CDR1 LNHDA and CDR2 SQIVND (reference sequence). CDR3 size: 13 residues. The CDR3 sequence: CASSIAGTSEAFF.

This CDR3 is CASSTSYNEQFF. V and J are TRBV12-3 or TRBV12-4 and TRBJ2-1. The CDR3 consists of 12 residues.

The J gene is TRBJ1-1, the V gene TRBV18; lacking DNA, the TRBD1 call made by TCRdb goes unchecked. Per germline, CDR1 KGHSH and CDR2 LQKENI. The CDR3 is 14 amino acids. CDR3 region: CASSPTGGYTEAFF.

The rearrangement joins TRBV6-2 or TRBV6-3 to TRBJ2-5; TCRdb's D call of TRBD1 is untestable without DNA. The CDR3 loop spans 16 amino acids. Germline V gene data show CDR1 as MNHEY and CDR2 as SVGEGT. The CDR3 reads CASRTLSLDRDGTQYF.

The CDR3 here is CASSLTGYEQYF. This rearrangement joins TRBV27 to TRBJ2-7; lacking DNA, the TRBD1 call made by TCRdb goes unchecked. CDR1 is MNHEY, CDR2 SMNVEV, per germline (reference sequence). This CDR3 spans 12 amino acids.

This rearrangement joins TRBV3-1 to TRBJ1-1; TCRdb proposes TRBD1, but this gene call is untestable without DNA. In germline, CDR1 is LGHDT, CDR2 YNNKEL (reference sequence). CDR3 length equals 13 residues. This chain's CDR3 is CASSPPPGTEAFF.

The chain carries TRBV7-9 and TRBJ2-7. This CDR3 region has 11 residues. Germline V lookup: CDR1 SEHNR, CDR2 FQNEAQ (reference sequence). The CDR3 sequence is CASSPGYEQYF.

The V and J genes are TRBV13 and TRBJ2-7; lacking DNA, the TRBD1 call made by TCRdb goes unchecked. CDR1 and CDR2 (germline): PRHDT, FYEKMQ (reference sequence). This CDR3 region has 15 residues. The CDR3 here is CASSQTLGGSYEQYF.

V gene TRBV29-1 combines with J gene TRBJ2-3; TCRdb outputs TRBD1, but without DNA this stays unchecked. The CDR3 has 14 residues. Germline V CDR1 and CDR2: SQVTM, ANQGSEA. The CDR3 reads CSVASREVQDTQYF.

V is TRBV7-9 and J is TRBJ1-2. The CDR3 consists of 11 residues. Germline-derived CDR1 and CDR2 are SEHNR and FQNEAQ (reference sequence). The chain's CDR3 is CASSRDYGYTF. Drawing the rest from reference TRBV7-9 and TRBJ1-2, the complete variable domain is DTGVSQNPRHKITKRGQNVTFRCDPISEHNRLYWYRQTLGQGPEFLTYFQNEAQLEKSRLLSDRFSAERPKGSFSTLEIQRTEQGDSAMYLCASSRDYGYTFGSGTRLTVV.

The V gene is TRBV25-1, the J gene TRBJ2-5; no DNA is available, so the TRBD2 call from TCRdb remains unchecked. In germline, CDR1 is MGHDK, CDR2 SYGVNS. This CDR3 contains 15 residues. This chain's CDR3 is CASSLERGYGETQYF.

The V and J genes are TRBV7-6 and TRBJ2-5; TCRdb names TRBD1, which stays unverified in the absence of DNA. The CDR3 has 15 residues. In germline, CDR1 is SGHVS, CDR2 FNYEAQ. The CDR3 loop reads CASSLKYGGQETQYF.

The V and J genes are TRBV29-1 and TRBJ2-7; the D call of TRBD2 rests on TCRdb alone, since no DNA is present to check it. This CDR3 contains 15 residues. Germline values: CDR1 SQVTM, CDR2 ANQGSEA. CDR3 residues: CSVEGWERDSYEQYF.

The rearrangement joins TRBV20-1 to TRBJ2-3. The CDR3 runs to 15 residues. Germline assignment: CDR1 DFQATT and CDR2 SNEGSKA (reference sequence). CDR3 residues: CSAVQPSTSTDTQYF.

The rearrangement links TRBV27 to TRBJ2-3; the TRBD1 assignment by TCRdb is unverifiable without DNA. This CDR3 contains 16 residues. Looked up from germline, CDR1 is MNHEY and CDR2 is SMNVEV (reference sequence). This CDR3 is CASRGGVGTSSDTQYF.